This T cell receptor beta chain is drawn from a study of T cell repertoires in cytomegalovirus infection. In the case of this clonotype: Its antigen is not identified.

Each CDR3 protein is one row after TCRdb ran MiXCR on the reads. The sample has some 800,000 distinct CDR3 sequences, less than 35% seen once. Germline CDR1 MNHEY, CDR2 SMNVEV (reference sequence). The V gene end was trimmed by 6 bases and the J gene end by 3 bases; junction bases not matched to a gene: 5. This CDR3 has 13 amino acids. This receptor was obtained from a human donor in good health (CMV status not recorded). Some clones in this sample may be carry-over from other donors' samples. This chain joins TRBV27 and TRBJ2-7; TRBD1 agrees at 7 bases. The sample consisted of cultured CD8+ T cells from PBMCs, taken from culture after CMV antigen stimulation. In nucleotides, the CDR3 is TGTGCCAGCAGCCTCAGGGGGAACTACGAGCAGTACTTC. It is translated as CASSLRGNYEQYF.